Listed below are T cell receptor beta chains from one sample, sequenced in a study of Tregs in tolerant kidney transplant recipients. Using immunoSEQ multiplex PCR, the repertoire was profiled, and TCRdb retains in-frame clones only, with some absent. Among about 100,000 clones listed, 90% were seen once. Specimen: CD4+ T cells from blood, collected before the transplant. Receptor source: a human donor who received a combined kidney and bone marrow transplant. The conserved cysteine and the conserved F or W are not part of the CDR3 here. Each record gives: J gene, V gene, D gene, CDR3 protein. D genes are given only for firm matches.

j_gene: TRBJ1-5; v_gene: TRBV6-6; d_gene: TRBD1; CDR3aa: ASSLTGGTQPQH
j_gene: TRBJ2-3; v_gene: TRBV15; d_gene: NA; CDR3aa: ATSRGSGTDTQY
j_gene: TRBJ2-3; v_gene: TRBV18; d_gene: TRBD1; CDR3aa: ASSPRFPGQATDTQY
j_gene: TRBJ2-7; v_gene: TRBV29-1; d_gene: TRBD1; CDR3aa: SVRDRGFSYEQY
j_gene: TRBJ2-2; v_gene: TRBV6-5; d_gene: NA; CDR3aa: ASRYQLANTGELF
j_gene: TRBJ1-1; v_gene: TRBV27; d_gene: NA; CDR3aa: ASISWGTLEAF
j_gene: TRBJ2-1; v_gene: TRBV5-1; d_gene: NA; CDR3aa: ASSFLPEGEYEQF
j_gene: TRBJ2-1; v_gene: TRBV29-1; d_gene: NA; CDR3aa: SVSRQADEQF
j_gene: TRBJ2-2; v_gene: TRBV28; d_gene: NA; CDR3aa: ASSLGGAGTGELF
j_gene: TRBJ1-4; v_gene: TRBV27; d_gene: TRBD1; CDR3aa: ASSRGTGAHNEKLF
j_gene: TRBJ1-4; v_gene: TRBV10-2; d_gene: NA; CDR3aa: ASSETGGDEKLF
j_gene: TRBJ1-5; v_gene: TRBV6-5; d_gene: NA; CDR3aa: ASRDRYYSNQPQH
j_gene: TRBJ2-1; v_gene: TRBV5-1; d_gene: TRBD2; CDR3aa: ASSLVLAGAEEQF
j_gene: TRBJ2-5; v_gene: TRBV5-6; d_gene: NA; CDR3aa: ASSFQVERANQETQY
j_gene: TRBJ2-1; v_gene: TRBV7-8; d_gene: TRBD1; CDR3aa: ASSLRGQGASEQF